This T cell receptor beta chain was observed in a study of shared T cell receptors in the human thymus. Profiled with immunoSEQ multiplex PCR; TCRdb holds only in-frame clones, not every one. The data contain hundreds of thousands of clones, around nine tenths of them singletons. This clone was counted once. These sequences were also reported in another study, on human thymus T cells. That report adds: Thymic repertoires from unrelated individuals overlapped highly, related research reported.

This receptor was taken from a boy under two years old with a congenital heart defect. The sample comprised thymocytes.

The CDR3 protein is CASSAALGSTSGELFF. For the CDR3, the DNA is TGTGCCAGCAGCGCCGCTCTTGGTAGCACGAGCGGGGAGCTGTTTTTT. The V gene is TRBV9, the J gene TRBJ2-2; D unresolved. With 3 bases removed from V and 7 bases from J, the gap between germline ends came to 19 bases. Germline-derived CDR1 and CDR2 are SGDLS and YYNGEE. The CDR3 is 16 amino acids.